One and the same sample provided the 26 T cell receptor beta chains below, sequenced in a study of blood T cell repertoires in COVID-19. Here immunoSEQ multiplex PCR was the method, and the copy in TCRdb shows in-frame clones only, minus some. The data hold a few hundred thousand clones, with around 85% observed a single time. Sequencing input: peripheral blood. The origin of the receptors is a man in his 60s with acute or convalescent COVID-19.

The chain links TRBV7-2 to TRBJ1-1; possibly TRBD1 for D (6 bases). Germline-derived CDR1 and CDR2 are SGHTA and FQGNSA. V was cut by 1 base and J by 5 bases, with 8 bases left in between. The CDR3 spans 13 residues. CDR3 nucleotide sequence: TGTGCCAGCAGCTTAGAGAGGGGGACTGAAGCTTTCTTT. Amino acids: CASSLERGTEAFF.

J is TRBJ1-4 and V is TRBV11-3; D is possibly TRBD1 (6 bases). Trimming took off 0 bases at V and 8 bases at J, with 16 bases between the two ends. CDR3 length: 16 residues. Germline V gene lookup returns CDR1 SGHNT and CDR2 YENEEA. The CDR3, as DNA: TGTGCCAGCAGCTTAGATCTTAGCAGGGGTCCGGAAAAACTGTTTTTT. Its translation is CASSLDLSRGPEKLFF.

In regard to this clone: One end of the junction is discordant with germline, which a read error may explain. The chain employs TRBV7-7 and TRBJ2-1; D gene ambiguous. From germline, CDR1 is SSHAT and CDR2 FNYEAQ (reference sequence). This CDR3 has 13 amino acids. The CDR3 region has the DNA TGTGCTAGCAGCTTAAATTTTAACAATGAGCAGTTCTTC. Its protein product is CASSLNFNNEQFF.

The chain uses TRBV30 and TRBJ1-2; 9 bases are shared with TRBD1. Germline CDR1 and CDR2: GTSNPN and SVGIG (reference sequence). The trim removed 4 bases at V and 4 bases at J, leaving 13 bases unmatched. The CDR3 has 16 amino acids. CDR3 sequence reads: CAWIRDRVQYPYGYTF. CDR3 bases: TGTGCCTGGATCCGGGACAGGGTACAATACCCCTATGGCTACACCTTC.

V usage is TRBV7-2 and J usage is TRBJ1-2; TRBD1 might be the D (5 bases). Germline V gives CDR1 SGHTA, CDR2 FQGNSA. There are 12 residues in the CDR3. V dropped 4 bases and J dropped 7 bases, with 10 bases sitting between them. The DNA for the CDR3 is TGTGCCAGCAGCTGGGACTGGGGTGGCTACACCTTC. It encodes CASSWDWGGYTF.

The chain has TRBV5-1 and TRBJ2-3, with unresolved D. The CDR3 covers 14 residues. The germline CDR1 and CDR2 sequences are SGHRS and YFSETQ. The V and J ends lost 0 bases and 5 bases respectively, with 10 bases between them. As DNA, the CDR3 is TGCGCCAGCAGCTTGGAAGCCCTTGTAGATACGCAGTATTTT. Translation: CASSLEALVDTQYF.

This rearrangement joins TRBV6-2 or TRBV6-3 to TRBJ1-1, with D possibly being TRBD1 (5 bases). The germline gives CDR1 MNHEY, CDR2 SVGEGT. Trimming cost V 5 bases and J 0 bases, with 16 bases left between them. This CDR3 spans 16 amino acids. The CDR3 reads CASSGPSSGMNTEAFF. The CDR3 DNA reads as TGTGCCAGCAGTGGACCTTCATCAGGGATGAACACTGAAGCTTTCTTT.

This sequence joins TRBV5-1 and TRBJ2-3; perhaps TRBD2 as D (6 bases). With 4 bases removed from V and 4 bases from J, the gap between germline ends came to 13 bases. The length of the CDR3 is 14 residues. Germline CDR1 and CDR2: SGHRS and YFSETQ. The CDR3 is CASSAQTSSDTQYF. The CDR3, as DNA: TGCGCCAGCAGCGCCCAGACTAGTTCAGATACGCAGTATTTT.

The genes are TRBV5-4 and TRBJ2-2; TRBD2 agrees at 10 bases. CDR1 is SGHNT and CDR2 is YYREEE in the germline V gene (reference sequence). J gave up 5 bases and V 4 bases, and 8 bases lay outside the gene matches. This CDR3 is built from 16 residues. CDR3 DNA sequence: TGTGCCAGCAGCCCCGGGACTAGCGCCCCGACCGGGGAGCTGTTTTTT. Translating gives CASSPGTSAPTGELFF.

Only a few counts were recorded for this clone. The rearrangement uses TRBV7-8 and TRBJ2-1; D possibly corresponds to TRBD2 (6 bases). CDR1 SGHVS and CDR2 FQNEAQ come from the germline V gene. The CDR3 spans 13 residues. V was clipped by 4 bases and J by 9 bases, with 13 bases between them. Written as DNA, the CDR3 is TGTGCCAGCAGCTCGGGACTGAGGGGTGAGCAGTTCTTC. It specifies CASSSGLRGEQFF.

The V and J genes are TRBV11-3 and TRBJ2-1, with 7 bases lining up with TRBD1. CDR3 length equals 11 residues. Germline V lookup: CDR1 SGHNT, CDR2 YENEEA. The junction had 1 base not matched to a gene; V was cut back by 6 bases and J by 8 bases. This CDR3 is CASRTGHEQFF. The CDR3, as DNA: TGTGCCAGCAGGACAGGGCATGAGCAGTTCTTC.

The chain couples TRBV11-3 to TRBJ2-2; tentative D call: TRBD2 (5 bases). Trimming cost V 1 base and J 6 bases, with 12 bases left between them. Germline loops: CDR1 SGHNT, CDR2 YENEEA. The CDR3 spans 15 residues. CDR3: CASSLVAGGPGELFF. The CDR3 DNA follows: TGTGCCAGCAGCTTAGTTGCCGGAGGCCCCGGGGAGCTGTTTTTT.

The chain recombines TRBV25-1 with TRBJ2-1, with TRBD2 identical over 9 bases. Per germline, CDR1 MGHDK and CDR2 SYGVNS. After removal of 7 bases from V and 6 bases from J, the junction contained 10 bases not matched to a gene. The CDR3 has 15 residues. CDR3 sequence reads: CASIDSGSGTNEQFF. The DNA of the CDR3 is TGTGCCAGCATTGATAGCGGGAGCGGCACCAATGAGCAGTTCTTC.

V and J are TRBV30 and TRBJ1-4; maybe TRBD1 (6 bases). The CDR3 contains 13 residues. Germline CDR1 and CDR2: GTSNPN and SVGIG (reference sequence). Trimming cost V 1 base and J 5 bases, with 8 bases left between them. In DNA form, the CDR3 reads TGTGCCTGGAGTGAGCAGGGGAATGAAAAACTGTTTTTT. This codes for CAWSEQGNEKLFF.

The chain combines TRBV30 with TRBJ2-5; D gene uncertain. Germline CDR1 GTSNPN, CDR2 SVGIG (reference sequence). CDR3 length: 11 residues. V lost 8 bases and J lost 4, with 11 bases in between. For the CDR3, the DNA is TGTGCCCAAGATAGAGGAGAGACCCAGTACTTC. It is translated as CAQDRGETQYF.

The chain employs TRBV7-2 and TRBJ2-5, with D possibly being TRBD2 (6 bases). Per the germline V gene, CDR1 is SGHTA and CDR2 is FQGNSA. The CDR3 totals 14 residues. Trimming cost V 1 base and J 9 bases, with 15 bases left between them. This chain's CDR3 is CASSLDVGGVSQYF. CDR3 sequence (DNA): TGTGCCAGCAGCTTAGACGTAGGAGGGGTATCCCAGTACTTC.

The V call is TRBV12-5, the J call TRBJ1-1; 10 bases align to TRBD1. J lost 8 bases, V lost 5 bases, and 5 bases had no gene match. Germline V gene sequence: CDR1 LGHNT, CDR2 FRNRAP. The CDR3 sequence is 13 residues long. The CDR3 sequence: CASGQRQGAEAFF. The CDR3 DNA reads TGTGCTAGTGGTCAAAGACAGGGGGCGGAAGCTTTCTTT. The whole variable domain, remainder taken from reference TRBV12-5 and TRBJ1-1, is DARVTQTPRHKVTEMGQEVTMRCQPILGHNTVFWYRQTMMQGLELLAYFRNRAPLDDSGMPKDRFSAEMPDATLATLKIQPSEPRDSAVYFCASGQRQGAEAFFGQGTRLTVV.

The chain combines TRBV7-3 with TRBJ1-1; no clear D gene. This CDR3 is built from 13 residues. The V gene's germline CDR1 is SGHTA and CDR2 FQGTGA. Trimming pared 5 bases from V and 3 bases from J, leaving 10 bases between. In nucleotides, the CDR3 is TGTGCCAGCAGCCTCCAGCGGCACACTGAAGCTTTCTTT. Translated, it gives CASSLQRHTEAFF.

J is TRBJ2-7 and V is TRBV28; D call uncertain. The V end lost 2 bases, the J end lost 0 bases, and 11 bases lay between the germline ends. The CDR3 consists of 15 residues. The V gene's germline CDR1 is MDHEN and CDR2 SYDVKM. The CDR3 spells CASSLRATLSYEQYF. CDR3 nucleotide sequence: TGTGCCAGCAGTTTACGCGCGACACTCTCCTACGAGCAGTACTTC. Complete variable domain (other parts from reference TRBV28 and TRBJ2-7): DVKVTQSSRYLVKRTGEKVFLECVQDMDHENMFWYRQDPGLGLRLIYFSYDVKMKEKGDIPEGYSVSREKKERFSLILESASTNQTSMYLCASSLRATLSYEQYFGPGTRLTVT.

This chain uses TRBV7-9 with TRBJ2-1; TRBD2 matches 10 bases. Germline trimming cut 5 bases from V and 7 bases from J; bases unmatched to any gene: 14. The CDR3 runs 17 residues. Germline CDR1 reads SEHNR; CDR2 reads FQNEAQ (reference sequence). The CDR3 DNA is TGTGCCAGCAGCGACCCTGCGGCTAGCGGGAGTGGTAATGAGCAGTTCTTC. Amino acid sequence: CASSDPAASGSGNEQFF.

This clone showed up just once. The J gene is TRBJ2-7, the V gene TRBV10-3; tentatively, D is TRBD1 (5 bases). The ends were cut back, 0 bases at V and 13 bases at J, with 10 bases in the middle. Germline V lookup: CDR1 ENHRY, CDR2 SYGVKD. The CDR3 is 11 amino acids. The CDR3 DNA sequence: TGTGCCATCAGTGAGTCCAGGGAAATATACTTC. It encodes CAISESREIYF.

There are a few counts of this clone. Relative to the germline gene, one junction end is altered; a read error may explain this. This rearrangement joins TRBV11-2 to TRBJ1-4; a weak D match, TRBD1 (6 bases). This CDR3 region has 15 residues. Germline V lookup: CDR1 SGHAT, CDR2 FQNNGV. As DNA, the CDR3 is TGTGCCAGCAGCCATTCGACAGGAACTAAGGAAAAACTGTTTTTT. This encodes CASSHSTGTKEKLFF.

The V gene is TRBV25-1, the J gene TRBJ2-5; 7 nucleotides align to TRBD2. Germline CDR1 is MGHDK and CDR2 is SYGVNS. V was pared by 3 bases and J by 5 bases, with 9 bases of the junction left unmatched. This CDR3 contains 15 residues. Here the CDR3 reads CASSDFGGNSETQYF. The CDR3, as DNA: TGTGCCAGCAGTGACTTCGGGGGGAACTCTGAGACCCAGTACTTC.

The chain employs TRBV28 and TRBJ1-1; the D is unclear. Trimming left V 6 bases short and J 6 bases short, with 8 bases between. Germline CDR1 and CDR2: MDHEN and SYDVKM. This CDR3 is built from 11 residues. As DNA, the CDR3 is TGTGCCAGCAGCGGGAGGCCTGAAGCTTTCTTT. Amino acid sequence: CASSGRPEAFF.

The CDR3: CASSVVSNQPQHF. The CDR3 region has the DNA TGTGCCAGCAGTGTAGTTAGCAATCAGCCCCAGCATTTT. The chain links TRBV2 to TRBJ1-5, with unresolved D. The length of the CDR3 is 13 residues. V gave up 4 bases and J gave up 0 bases, with 4 bases separating them. Germline assignment: CDR1 SNHLY and CDR2 FYNNEI.

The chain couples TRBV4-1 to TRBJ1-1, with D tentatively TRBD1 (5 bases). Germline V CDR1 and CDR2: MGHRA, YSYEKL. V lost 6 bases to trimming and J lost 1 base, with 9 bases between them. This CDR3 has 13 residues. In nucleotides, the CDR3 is TGCGCCAGCAGAGACCAGGGGAACACTGAAGCTTTCTTT. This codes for CASRDQGNTEAFF.